The TCR beta chain under discussion was sequenced for a study of T cells in Graves' hyperthyroidism and ophthalmopathy. Worth noting for this clonotype: A junction boundary mismatches the germline segment, possibly from a read error.

Extraction of PBMCs used 10 ml of fresh peripheral blood. The CDR3 extends over 13 amino acids. Germline V CDR1 and CDR2: SGHRS, YFSETQ. TCR beta CDR3 region amplification was performed from RNA transcripts. First-round RT-PCR with HTBI primers amplified the TCR CDR3 region. TCRdb reprocessed the multiplex PCR reads with MiXCR, giving one entry per CDR3 protein. The sample consists of roughly 180,000 distinct CDR3 sequences, 15% to 20% of them appearing once. The receptor comes from a woman aged 45-65 years with Graves' hyperthyroidism. V gene TRBV5-1 combines with J gene TRBJ1-1, with 7 bases that match TRBD1. Sequencing was performed on blood. The CDR3 here is CASGLATGILAFF. Written as DNA, the CDR3 is TGCGCCAGCGGCTTGGCGACAGGGATTTTGGCTTTCTTT.